This T cell receptor (beta chain) stems from a study of T cell responses to AZD1222 COVID-19 vaccine. Germline V gives CDR1 SGHTA, CDR2 FQGNSA. The CDR3 covers 14 residues. The V segment lost 4 bases and the J segment 1 base; nucleotides outside the gene matches: 3. TCRdb's table, derived via immunoSEQ multiplex PCR, lists solely in-frame clones and lacks some. The data contain tens of thousands of clones, 85% of them singletons. On this clone itself: Its antigen remains unknown.

Notes on the study in general: Spike was spanned by vaccine-associated CD4 TCRs, which were dominant at 160-218 and 743-854. Rises in breadth and depth of Spike-specific TCRs came after two AZD1222 doses.

The sequencing here drew on peripheral blood, taken on day 0 of MenACWY control vaccination. This clonotype originated in an adult in good health. The V and J genes are TRBV7-2 and TRBJ2-7; 8 bases map to TRBD1. Here the CDR3 DNA reads TGTGCCAGCAGCTCTGACAGGGGATCCTACGAGCAGTACTTC. It translates to CASSSDRGSYEQYF. The full variable domain, with the rest looked up from reference TRBV7-2 and TRBJ2-7, is GAGVSQSPSNKVTEKGKDVELRCDPISGHTALYWYRQSLGQGLEFLIYFQGNSAPDKSGLPSDRFSAERTGGSVSTLTIQRTQQEDSAVYLCASSSDRGSYEQYFGPGTRLTVT.